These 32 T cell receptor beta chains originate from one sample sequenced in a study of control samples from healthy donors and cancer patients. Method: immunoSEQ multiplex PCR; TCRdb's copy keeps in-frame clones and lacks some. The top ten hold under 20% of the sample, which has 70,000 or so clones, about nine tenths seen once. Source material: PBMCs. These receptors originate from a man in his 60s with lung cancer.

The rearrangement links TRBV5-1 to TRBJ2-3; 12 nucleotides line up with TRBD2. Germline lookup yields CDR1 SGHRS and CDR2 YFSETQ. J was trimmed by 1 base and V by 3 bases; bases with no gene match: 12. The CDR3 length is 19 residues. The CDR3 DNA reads TGCGCCAGCAGCTATAACCGACTAGCGGGGGCTGACGGCACAGATACGCAGTATTTT. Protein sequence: CASSYNRLAGADGTDTQYF.

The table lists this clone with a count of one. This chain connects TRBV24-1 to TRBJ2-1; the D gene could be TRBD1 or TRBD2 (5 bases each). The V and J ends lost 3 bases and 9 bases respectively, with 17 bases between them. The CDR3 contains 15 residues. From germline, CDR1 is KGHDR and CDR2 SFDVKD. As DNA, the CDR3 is TGTGCCACCAGTGATCCCCGGGACCTCAGCCCTGAGCAGTTCTTC. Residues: CATSDPRDLSPEQFF.

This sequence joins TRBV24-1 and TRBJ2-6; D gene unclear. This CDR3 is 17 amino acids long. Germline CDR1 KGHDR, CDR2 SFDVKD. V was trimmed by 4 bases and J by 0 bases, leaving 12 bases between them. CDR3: CATSDGSVNSGANVLTF. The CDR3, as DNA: TGTGCCACCAGTGACGGTAGTGTAAACTCTGGGGCCAACGTCCTGACTTTC.

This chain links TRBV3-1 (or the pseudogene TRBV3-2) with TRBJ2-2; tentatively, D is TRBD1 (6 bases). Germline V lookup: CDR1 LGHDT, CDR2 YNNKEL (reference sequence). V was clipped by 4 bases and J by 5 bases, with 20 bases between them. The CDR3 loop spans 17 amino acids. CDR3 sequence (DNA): TGTGCCAGCAGCCCCCTACACTTCTCAGGGGTAACCGGGGAGCTGTTTTTT. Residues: CASSPLHFSGVTGELFF.

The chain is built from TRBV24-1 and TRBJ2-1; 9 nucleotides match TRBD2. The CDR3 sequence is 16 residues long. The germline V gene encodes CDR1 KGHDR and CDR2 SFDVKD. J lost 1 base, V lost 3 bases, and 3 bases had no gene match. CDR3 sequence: CATSDRSGGSYNEQFF. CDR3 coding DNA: TGTGCCACCAGTGATCGTAGCGGGGGATCCTACAATGAGCAGTTCTTC.

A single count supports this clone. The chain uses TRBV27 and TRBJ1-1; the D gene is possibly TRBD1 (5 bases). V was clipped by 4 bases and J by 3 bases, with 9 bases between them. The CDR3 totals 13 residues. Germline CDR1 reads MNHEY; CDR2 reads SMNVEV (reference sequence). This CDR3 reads CASSWDRDTEAFF. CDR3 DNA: TGTGCCAGCAGTTGGGACCGGGACACTGAAGCTTTCTTT.

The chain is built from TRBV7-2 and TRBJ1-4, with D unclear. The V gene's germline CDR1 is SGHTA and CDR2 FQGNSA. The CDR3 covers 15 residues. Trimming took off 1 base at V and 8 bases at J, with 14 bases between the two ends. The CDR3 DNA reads TGTGCCAGCAGCTTAGGTTTCCCTGGGAACGAAAAACTGTTTTTT. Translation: CASSLGFPGNEKLFF.

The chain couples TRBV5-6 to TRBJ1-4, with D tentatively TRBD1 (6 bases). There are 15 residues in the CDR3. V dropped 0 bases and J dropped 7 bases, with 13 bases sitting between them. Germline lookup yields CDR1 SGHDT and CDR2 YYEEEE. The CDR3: CASSLGGQVGEKLFF. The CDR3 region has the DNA TGTGCCAGCAGCTTGGGGGGACAAGTGGGTGAAAAACTGTTTTTT.

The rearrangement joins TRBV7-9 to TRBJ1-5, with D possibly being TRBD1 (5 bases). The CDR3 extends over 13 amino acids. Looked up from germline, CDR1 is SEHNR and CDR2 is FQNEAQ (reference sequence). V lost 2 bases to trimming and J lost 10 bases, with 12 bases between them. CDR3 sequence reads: CASSLNSGTPQHF. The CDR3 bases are TGTGCCAGCAGCTTAAACAGTGGGACCCCCCAGCATTTT.

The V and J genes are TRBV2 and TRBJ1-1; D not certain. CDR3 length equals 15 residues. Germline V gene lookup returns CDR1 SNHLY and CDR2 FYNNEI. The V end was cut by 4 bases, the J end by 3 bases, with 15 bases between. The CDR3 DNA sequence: TGTGCCAGCAGTGTGCCCGGTACCGCAGACACTGAAGCTTTCTTT. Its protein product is CASSVPGTADTEAFF.

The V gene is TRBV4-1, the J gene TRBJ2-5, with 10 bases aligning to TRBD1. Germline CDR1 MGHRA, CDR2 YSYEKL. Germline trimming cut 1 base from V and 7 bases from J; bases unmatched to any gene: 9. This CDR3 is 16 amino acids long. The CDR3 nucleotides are TGCGCCAGCAGCCAAGTCTTGACAGGGGGCTTGGGGACCCAGTACTTC. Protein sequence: CASSQVLTGGLGTQYF.

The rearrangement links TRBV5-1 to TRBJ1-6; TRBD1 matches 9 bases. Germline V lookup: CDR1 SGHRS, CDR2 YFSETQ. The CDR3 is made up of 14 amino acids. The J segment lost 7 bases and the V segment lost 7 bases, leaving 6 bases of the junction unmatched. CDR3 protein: CASETGTGNSPLHF. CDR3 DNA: TGCGCCAGCGAAACCGGGACAGGGAATTCACCCCTCCACTTT.

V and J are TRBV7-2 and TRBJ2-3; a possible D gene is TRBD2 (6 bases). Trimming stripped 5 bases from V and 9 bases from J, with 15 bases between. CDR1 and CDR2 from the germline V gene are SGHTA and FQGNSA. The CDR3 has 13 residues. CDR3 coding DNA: TGTGCCAGCAGCAAACCGGGACTGGGAACGCAGTATTTT. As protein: CASSKPGLGTQYF. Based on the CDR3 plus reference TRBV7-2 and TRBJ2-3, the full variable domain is GAGVSQSPSNKVTEKGKDVELRCDPISGHTALYWYRQSLGQGLEFLIYFQGNSAPDKSGLPSDRFSAERTGGSVSTLTIQRTQQEDSAVYLCASSKPGLGTQYFGPGTRLTVL.

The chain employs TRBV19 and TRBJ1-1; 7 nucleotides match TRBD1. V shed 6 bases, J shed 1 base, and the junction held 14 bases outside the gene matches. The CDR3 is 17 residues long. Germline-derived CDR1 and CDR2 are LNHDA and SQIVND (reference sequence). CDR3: CASSHRGRKRGNTEAFF. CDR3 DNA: TGTGCCAGTAGCCACAGGGGCCGCAAGAGGGGGAACACTGAAGCTTTCTTT.

CDR3 DNA: TGTGCCAGCTCACCACCGGCTAGCGGGAAAAACATTCAGTACTTC. It specifies CASSPPASGKNIQYF. This chain uses TRBV18 with TRBJ2-4, with TRBD2 matching over 8 bases. From germline, CDR1 is KGHSH and CDR2 LQKENI. CDR3 length: 15 residues. The junction had 2 bases not matched to a gene; V was cut back by 0 bases and J by 4 bases.

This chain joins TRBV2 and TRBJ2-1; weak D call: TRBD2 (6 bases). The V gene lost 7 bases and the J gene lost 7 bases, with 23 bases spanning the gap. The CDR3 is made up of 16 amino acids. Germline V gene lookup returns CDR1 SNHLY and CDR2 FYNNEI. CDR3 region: CASKDYRSGVLNEQFF. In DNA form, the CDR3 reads TGTGCCAGCAAGGACTACCGATCTGGAGTGTTGAATGAGCAGTTCTTC.

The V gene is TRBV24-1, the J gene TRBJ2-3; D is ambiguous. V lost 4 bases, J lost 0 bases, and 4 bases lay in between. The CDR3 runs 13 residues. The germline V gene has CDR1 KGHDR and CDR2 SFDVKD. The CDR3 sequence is CATSETSTDTQYF. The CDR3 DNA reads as TGTGCCACCAGTGAGACTAGCACAGATACGCAGTATTTT.

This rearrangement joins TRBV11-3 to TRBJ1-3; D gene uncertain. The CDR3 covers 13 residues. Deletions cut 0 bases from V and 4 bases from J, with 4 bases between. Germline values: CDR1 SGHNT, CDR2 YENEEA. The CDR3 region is CASSLDMGNTIYF. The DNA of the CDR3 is TGTGCCAGCAGCTTAGATATGGGAAACACCATATATTTT.

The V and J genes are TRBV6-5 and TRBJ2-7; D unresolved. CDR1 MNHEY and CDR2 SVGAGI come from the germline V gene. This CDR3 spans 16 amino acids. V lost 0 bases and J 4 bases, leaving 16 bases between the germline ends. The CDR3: CASSYSRSTVRYEQYV. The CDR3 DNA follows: TGTGCCAGCAGTTACTCGAGAAGTACAGTCAGGTACGAGCAGTACGTC.

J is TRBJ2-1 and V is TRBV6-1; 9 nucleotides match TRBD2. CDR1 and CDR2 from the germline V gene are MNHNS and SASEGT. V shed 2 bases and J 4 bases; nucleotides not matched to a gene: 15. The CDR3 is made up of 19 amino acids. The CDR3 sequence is CASSEYLASGDPFYNEQFF. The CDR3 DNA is TGTGCCAGCAGTGAATACCTGGCTAGCGGGGACCCGTTTTACAATGAGCAGTTCTTC.

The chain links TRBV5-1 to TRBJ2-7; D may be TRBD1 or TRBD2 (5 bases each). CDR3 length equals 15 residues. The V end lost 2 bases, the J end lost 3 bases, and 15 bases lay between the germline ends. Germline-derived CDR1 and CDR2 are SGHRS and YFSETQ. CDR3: CASSFSAGRDYEQYF. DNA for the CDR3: TGCGCCAGCAGCTTTAGCGCCGGCAGGGACTACGAGCAGTACTTC.

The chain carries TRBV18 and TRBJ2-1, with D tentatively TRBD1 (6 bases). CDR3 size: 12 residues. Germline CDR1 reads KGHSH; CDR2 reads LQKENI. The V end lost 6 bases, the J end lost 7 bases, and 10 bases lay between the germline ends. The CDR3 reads CASSITGNEQFF. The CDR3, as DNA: TGTGCCAGCTCCATTACAGGGAATGAGCAGTTCTTC.

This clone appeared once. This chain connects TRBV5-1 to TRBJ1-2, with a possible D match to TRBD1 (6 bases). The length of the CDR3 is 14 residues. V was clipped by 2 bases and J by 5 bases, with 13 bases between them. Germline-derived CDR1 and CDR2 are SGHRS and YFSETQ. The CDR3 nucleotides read TGCGCCAGCAGCTTAGGAGGGACAACTTATGGCTACACCTTC. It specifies CASSLGGTTYGYTF.

This CDR3 is CASSSLGQGKDEQYF. The DNA for the CDR3 is TGTGCCAGCAGTTCCCTGGGACAGGGAAAAGACGAGCAGTACTTC. The chain recombines TRBV27 with TRBJ2-7; TRBD1 aligns across 9 bases. This CDR3 has 15 residues. Trimming removed 4 bases from V and 5 bases from J; junction bases left unmatched: 9. Germline V gene sequence: CDR1 MNHEY, CDR2 SMNVEV (reference sequence).

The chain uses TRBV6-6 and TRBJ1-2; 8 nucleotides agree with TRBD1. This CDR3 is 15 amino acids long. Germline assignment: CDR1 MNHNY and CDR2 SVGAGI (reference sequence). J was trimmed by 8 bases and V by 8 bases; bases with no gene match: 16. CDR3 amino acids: CASGLASGQGKGYTF. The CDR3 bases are TGTGCCAGCGGACTGGCCTCCGGACAGGGTAAAGGCTACACCTTC.

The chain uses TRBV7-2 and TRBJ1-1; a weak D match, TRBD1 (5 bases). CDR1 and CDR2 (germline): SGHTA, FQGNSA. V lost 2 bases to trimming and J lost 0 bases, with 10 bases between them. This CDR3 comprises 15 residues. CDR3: CASSLHSGLNTEAFF. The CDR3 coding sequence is TGTGCCAGCAGCTTACACTCAGGGCTGAACACTGAAGCTTTCTTT.

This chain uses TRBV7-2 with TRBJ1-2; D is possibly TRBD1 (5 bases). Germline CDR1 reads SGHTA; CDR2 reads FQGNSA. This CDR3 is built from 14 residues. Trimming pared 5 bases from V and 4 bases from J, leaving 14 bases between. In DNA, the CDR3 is TGTGCCAGCAGCCCGACAGCGTCAACCTATGGCTACACCTTC. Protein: CASSPTASTYGYTF.

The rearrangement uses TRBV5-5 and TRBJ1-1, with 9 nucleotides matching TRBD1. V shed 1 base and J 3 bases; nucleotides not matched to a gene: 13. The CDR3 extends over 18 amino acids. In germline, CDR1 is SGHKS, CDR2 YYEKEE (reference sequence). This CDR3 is CASSLLVQGALKDTEAFF. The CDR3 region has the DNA TGTGCCAGCAGCTTGCTTGTACAGGGGGCGTTGAAGGACACTGAAGCTTTCTTT.

The CDR3 DNA reads TGTGCCAGCACCCTGAGGGGTTTGGGGAAGGACACTGAAGCTTTCTTT. Translated: CASTLRGLGKDTEAFF. The chain has TRBV7-2 and TRBJ1-1; TRBD1 might be the D (5 bases). The V gene lost 7 bases and the J gene lost 3 bases, with 21 bases spanning the gap. Germline assignment: CDR1 SGHTA and CDR2 FQGNSA. The CDR3 sequence is 16 residues long.

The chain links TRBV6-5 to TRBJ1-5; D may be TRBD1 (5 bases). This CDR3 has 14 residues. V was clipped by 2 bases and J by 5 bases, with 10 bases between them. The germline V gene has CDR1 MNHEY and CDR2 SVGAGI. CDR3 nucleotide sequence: TGTGCCAGCAGTTACCGGGGAGGGGATCAGCCCCAGCATTTT. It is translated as CASSYRGGDQPQHF.

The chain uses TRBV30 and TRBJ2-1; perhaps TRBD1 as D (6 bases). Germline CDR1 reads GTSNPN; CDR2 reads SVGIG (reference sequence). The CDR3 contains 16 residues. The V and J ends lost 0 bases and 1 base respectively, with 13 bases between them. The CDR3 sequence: CAWSVPGAQSYNEQFF. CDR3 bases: TGTGCCTGGAGTGTACCAGGGGCCCAATCCTACAATGAGCAGTTCTTC. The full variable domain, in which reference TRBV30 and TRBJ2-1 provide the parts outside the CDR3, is SQTIHQWPATLVQPVGSPLSLECTVEGTSNPNLYWYRQAAGRGLQLLFYSVGIGQISSEVPQNLSASRPQDRQFILSSKKLLLSDSGFYLCAWSVPGAQSYNEQFFGPGTRLTVL.

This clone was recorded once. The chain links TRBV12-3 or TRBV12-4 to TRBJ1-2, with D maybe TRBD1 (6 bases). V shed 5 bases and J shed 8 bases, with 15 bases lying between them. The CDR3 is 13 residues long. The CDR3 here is CASSPDSLGGYTF. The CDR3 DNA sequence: TGTGCCAGCAGTCCGGACAGCCTCGGGGGCTACACCTTC.